This entry concerns a single T cell receptor beta chain. TCRdb reprocessed the PCR reads using MiXCR. The sample has over 10,000 clones; approximately 30% are singletons. Every patient underwent thyroid surgery untreated. The data stem from a study of metastatic and nonmetastatic thyroid tumors. There are 17 residues in the CDR3. V gave up 4 bases and J gave up 7 bases, with 24 bases separating them. Germline CDR1 reads SGHDN; CDR2 reads FVKESK. This chain links TRBV14 with TRBJ2-3; a possible D gene is TRBD2 (5 bases). What was sequenced was tumor tissue. The TCR sequence derives from a male donor with papillary thyroid cancer or a benign thyroid nodule (not recorded which). Some clones in this sample may be carry-over from other donors' samples. The CDR3 here is CASSPALPSGPSHTQYF. The CDR3 DNA reads TGTGCCAGCAGCCCCGCTCTCCCCAGCGGTCCTTCTCATACGCAGTATTTT. The full variable domain, in which reference TRBV14 and TRBJ2-3 provide the parts outside the CDR3, is EAGVTQFPSHSVIEKGQTVTLRCDPISGHDNLYWYRRVMGKEIKFLLHFVKESKQDESGMPNNRFLAERTGGTYSTLKVQPAELEDSGVYFCASSPALPSGPSHTQYFGPGTRLTVL.